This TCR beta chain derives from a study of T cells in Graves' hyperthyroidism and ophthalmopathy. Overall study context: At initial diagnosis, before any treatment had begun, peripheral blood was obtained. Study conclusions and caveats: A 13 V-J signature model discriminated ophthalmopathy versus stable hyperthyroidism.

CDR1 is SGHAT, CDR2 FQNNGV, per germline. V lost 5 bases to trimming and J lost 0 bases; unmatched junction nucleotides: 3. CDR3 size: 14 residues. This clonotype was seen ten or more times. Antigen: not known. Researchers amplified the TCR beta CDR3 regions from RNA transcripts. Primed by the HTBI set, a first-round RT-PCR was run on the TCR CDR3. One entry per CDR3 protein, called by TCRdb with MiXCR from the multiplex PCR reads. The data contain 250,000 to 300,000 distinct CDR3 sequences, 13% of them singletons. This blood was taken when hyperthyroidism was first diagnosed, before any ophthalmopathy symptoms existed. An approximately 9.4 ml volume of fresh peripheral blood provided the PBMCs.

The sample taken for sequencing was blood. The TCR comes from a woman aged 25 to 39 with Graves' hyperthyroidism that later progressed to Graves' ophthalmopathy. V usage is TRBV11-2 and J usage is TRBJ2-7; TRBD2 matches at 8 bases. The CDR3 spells CASSQGTSSYEQYF. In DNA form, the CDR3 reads TGTGCCAGCAGCCAGGGGACTAGCTCCTACGAGCAGTACTTC.